Sequencing of this T cell receptor beta chain was carried out in a study of cytomegalovirus exposure and HLA in healthy donors. The sample holds one count of this clone. The antigen remains undetermined. The study, taken as a whole, reports: What a later analysis showed was that several of the most significant clusters appeared linked to common viral pathogens. A classifier reportedly called cytomegalovirus status with high sensitivity and specificity.

The PCR had 60 Vbeta and 13 Jbeta primers. Clones were sequenced by immunoSEQ multiplex PCR, and TCRdb holds only the in-frame ones, with some missing. The repertoire has 140,000 to 150,000 clones, approximately 80% of them found once; the top ten carry 2.5% to 3%. The CDR3 length is 15 residues. Trimming took off 4 bases at V and 0 bases at J, with 12 bases between the two ends. CDR1 and CDR2 (germline): LNHDA, SQIVND (reference sequence). Sequences were obtained from PBMCs. The source is a female donor in good health and CMV-seronegative. The rearrangement uses TRBV19 and TRBJ1-1; TRBD1 might be the D (5 bases). The CDR3 here is CASSTRVVMNTEAFF. In DNA form, the CDR3 reads TGTGCCAGTAGTACCAGGGTGGTGATGAACACTGAAGCTTTCTTT.